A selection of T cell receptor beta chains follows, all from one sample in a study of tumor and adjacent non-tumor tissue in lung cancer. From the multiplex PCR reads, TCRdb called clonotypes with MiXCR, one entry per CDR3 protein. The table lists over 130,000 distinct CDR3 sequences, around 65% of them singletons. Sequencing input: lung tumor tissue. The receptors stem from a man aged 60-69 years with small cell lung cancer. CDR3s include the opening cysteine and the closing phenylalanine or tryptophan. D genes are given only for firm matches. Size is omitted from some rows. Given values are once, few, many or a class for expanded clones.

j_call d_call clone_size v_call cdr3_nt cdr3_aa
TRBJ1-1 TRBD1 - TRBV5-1 TGCGCCAGCAGCTCGAGACAGGGGGGGAACACTGAAGCTTTCTTT CASSSRQGGNTEAFF
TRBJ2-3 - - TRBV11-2 TGCGCCAGCAGCTTAGGTTTTCTCAGTGAAGCGCAGTATTTT CASSLGFLSEAQYF
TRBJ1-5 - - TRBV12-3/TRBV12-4 TGTGTCAGCAGTACTAACAGGGATCAGCCCCAGCATTTT CVSSTNRDQPQHF
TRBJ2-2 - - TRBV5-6 TGTGCCAGCAGCTTGCGGGGCACCTCGAACACCGGGGAGCTGTTTTTT CASSLRGTSNTGELFF
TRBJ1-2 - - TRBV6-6 TGTGCCAGCAGTCAGGAGCGAAGTAAGAGGGGCTACACCTTC CASSQERSKRGYTF
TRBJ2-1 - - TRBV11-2 TGTGCCAGCGCACATACCAGGACAGACAATGAGCAGTTCTTC CASAHTRTDNEQFF
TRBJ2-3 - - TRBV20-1 TGCAGTGCTAAAGATCCCCGCGGGGGCAAAGATACGCAGTATTTT CSAKDPRGGKDTQYF
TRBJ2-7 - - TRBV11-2 TGTGCCAGTAGCTTAGAGGCGGGTGTCTCCTACGAGCTGTACTTC CASSLEAGVSYELYF
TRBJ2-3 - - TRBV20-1 TGCAGTGCTAGGACGGTATGGGGCACAGATACGCAGTATTTT CSARTVWGTDTQYF
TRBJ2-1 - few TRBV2 TGTGCCAGCGGCTACATGGCTGAGCAGTTCTTC CASGYMAEQFF
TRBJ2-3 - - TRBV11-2 TGTGCCAGCCCGATCACAGATACGCAGTATTTT CASPITDTQYF
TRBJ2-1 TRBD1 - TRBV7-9 TGTGCCAGGAGCTCCGGGACAGGCGTCTACAATGAGCAGTTCTTC CARSSGTGVYNEQFF
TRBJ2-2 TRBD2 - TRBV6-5 TGCGCCAGCAGTTTAGGCGGGAGGGTCGCCGGGGAGCTGTTTTTT CASSLGGRVAGELFF
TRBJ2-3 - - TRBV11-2 TGTGCCAGCAGCCCCGGGACTGGAAACACAGATATTCAGTATTTT CASSPGTGNTDIQYF
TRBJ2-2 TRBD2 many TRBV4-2 TGTGCCAGCAGCGAAGGAGCTAGCGGGACCCACACCGGGGAGCTGTTTTTT CASSEGASGTHTGELFF
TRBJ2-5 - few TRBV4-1 TGCGCCAGCAGCCAAGCCACAGGGAGGGAAGAGACCCAGTACTTC CASSQATGREETQYF
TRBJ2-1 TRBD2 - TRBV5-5 TGTGCCAGCAGCTTCCTGGGGGTACAGGTTGGGACTAGCGGGATTCGGTCTGAGCAGTTCTTC CASSFLGVQVGTSGIRSEQFF
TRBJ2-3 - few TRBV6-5 TGTGCCAGCAGCGCGCAGGGGAGGGACACAGATACGCAGTATTTT CASSAQGRDTDTQYF
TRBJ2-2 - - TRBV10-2 TGCGCCAGCAGTGAGAAGGGGGTGACCGGGGAGCTGTTTTTT CASSEKGVTGELFF
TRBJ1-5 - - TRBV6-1 TGTGCCAGCAGGGAAACTTTAAATCAGCCCCAGCATTTT CASRETLNQPQHF
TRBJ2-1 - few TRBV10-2 TGCGCCAGCAGCAAGAGGCCGACTGGTACCTACAAAAATGAGCAGTTCTTC CASSKRPTGTYKNEQFF
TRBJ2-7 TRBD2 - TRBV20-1 TGCAGTGCTAGGGGGCGGGAGGGCTTTCACGAGCAGTACTTC CSARGREGFHEQYF
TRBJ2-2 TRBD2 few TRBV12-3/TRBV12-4 TGTGCCAGCAGTTTAGGGGCGGGAGCGAACACCGGGGAGCTGTTTTTT CASSLGAGANTGELFF
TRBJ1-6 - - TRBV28 TGTGCCAGCAGTGCCTCAGGGAGCTCCCATAATTCACCCCTCCACTTT CASSASGSSHNSPLHF
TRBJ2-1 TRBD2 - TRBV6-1 TGTGCCAGTATCCCCGGGAGGACTAGCGGGAGGAGCTTCTACAATGAGCAGTTCTTC CASIPGRTSGRSFYNEQFF
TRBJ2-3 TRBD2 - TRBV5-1 TGCACCAGCAGCTGGGGACTAGCGGGAAGTTCGACGGATACGCAGTATTTT CTSSWGLAGSSTDTQYF
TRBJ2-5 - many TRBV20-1 TGCAGTGCGACAGGAGGAGGAGAGACCCAGTACTTC CSATGGGETQYF